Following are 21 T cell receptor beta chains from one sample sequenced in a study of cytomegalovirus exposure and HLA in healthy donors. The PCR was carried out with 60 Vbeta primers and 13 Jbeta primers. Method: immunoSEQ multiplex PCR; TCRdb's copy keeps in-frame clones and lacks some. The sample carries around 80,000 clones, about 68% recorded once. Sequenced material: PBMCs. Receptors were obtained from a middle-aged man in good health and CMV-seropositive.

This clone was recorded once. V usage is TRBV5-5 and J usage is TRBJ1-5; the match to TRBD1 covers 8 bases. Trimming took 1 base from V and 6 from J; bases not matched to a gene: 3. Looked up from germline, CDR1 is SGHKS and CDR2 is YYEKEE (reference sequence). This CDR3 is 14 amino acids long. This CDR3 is CASSLPGGGQPQHF. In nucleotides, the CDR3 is TGTGCCAGCAGCTTGCCAGGGGGCGGTCAGCCCCAGCATTTT.

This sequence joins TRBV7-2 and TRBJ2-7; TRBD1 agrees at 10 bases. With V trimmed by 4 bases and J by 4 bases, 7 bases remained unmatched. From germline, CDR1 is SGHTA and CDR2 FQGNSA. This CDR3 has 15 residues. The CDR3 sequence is CASSSRDRGRYEQYF. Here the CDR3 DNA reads TGTGCCAGCAGCTCCAGGGACAGGGGAAGGTACGAGCAGTACTTC.

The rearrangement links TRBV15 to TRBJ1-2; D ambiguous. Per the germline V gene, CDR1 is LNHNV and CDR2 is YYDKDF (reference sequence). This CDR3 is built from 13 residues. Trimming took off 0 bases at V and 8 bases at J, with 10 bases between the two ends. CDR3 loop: CATSREGGNGYTF. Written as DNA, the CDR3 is TGTGCCACCAGCAGAGAAGGAGGGAACGGCTACACCTTC.

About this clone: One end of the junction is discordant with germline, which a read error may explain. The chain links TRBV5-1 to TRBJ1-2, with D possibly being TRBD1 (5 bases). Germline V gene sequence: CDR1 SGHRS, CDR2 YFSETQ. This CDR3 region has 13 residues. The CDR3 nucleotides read TGCGCCAGCAGCCCGGACATAAACTATGGCTACGCCTTC. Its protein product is CASSPDINYGYAF.

Here the CDR3 reads CASSPGSYEQYF. CDR3 DNA sequence: TGTGCCAGCAGCCCGGGATCCTACGAGCAGTACTTC. V gene TRBV6-6 combines with J gene TRBJ2-5, with a tentative D call TRBD2 (5 bases). The tail of the sequence fits TRBJ2-7 better, so the J call may be wrong. Germline V lookup: CDR1 MNHNY, CDR2 SVGAGI (reference sequence). The CDR3 contains 12 residues.

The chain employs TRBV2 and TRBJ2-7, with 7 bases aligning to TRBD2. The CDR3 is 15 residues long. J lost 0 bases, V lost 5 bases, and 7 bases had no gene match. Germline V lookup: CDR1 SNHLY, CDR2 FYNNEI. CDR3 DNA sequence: TGTGCCAGCAGTAGCTCTAGCGGAGTCTCCTACGAGCAGTACTTC. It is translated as CASSSSSGVSYEQYF.

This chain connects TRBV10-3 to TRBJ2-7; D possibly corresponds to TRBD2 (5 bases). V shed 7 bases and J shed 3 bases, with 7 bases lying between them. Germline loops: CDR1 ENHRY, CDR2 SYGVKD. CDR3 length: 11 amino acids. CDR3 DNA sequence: TGTGCCATCAACGGGGTCTACGAGCAGTACTTC. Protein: CAINGVYEQYF.

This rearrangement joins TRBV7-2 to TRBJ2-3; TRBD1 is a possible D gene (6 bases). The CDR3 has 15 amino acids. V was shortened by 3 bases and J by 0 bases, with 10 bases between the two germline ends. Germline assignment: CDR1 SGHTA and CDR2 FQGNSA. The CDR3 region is CASSLQGFSTDTQYF. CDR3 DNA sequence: TGTGCCAGCAGCTTGCAGGGGTTTAGCACAGATACGCAGTATTTT.

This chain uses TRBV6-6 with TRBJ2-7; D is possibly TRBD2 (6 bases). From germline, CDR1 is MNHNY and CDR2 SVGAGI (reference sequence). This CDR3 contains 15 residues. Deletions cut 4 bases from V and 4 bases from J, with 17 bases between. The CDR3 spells CASSSPPGGEYEQYF. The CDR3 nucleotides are TGTGCCAGCAGTTCTCCCCCCGGGGGTGAGTACGAGCAGTACTTC.

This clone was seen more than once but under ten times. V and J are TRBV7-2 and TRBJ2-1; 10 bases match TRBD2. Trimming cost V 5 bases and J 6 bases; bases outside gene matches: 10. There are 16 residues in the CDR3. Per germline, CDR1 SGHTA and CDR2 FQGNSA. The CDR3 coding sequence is TGTGCCAGCAGCACCCAAAGCGGGAGGGTATTCAATGAGCAGTTCTTC. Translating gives CASSTQSGRVFNEQFF.

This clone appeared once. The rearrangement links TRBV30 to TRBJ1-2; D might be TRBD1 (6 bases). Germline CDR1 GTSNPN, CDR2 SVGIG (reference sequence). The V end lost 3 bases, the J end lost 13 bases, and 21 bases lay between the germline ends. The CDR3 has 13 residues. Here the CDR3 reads CAWRELGRGASTF. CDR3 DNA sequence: TGTGCCTGGAGAGAGCTCGGACGGGGGGCCTCCACCTTC. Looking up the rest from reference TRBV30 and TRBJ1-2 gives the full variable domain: SQTIHQWPATLVQPVGSPLSLECTVEGTSNPNLYWYRQAAGRGLQLLFYSVGIGQISSEVPQNLSASRPQDRQFILSSKKLLLSDSGFYLCAWRELGRGASTFGSGTRLTVV.

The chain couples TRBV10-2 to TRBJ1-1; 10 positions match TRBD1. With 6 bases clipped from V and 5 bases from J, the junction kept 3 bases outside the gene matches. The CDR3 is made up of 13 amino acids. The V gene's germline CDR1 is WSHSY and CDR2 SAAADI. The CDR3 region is CASRVDRGTEAFF. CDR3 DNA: TGCGCCAGCAGGGTGGACAGGGGGACTGAAGCTTTCTTT.

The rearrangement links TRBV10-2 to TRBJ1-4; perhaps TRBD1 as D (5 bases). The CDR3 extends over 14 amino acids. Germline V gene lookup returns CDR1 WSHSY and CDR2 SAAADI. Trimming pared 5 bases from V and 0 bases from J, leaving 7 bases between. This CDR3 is CASSTGATNEKLFF. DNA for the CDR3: TGCGCCAGCAGTACAGGAGCAACTAATGAAAAACTGTTTTTT.

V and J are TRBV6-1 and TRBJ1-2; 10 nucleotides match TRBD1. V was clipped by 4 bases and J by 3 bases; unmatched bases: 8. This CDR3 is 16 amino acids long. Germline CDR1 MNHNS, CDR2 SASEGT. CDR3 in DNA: TGTGCCAGCAGTGCCCCTCGGACAGGGGGATACTATGGCTACACCTTC. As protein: CASSAPRTGGYYGYTF.

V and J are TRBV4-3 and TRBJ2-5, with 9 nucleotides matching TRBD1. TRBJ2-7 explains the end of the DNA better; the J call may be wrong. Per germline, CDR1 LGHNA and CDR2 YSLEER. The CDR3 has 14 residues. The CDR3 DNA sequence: TGCGCCAGCAGCCAGAGACAGGGGGGTTACGAGCAGTACTTC. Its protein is CASSQRQGGYEQYF.

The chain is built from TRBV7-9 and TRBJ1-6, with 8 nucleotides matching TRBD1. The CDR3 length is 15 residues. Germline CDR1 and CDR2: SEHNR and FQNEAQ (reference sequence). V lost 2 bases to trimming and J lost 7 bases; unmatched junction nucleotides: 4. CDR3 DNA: TGTGCCAGCAGCTTACAGGGGGCGGGGAATTCACCCCTCCACTTT. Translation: CASSLQGAGNSPLHF.

In DNA form, the CDR3 reads TGTGCCAGCAGTTTTTCGGGGGGGGGCAATAACTATGGCTACACCTTC. Translating gives CASSFSGGGNNYGYTF. This chain links TRBV27 with TRBJ1-2; D is perhaps TRBD1 (6 bases). The CDR3 has 16 residues. The germline V gene has CDR1 MNHEY and CDR2 SMNVEV (reference sequence). V lost 3 bases, J lost 1 base, and 15 bases lay in between.

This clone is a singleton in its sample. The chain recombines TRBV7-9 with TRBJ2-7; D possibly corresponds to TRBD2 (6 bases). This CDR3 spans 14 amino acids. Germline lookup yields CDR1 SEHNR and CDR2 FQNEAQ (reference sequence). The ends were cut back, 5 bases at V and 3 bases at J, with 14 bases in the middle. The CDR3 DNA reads TGTGCCAGCAGCCCCCGGGGGATAGGCTACGAGCAGTACTTC. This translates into CASSPRGIGYEQYF. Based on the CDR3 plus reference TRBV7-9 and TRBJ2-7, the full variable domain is DTGVSQNPRHKITKRGQNVTFRCDPISEHNRLYWYRQTLGQGPEFLTYFQNEAQLEKSRLLSDRFSAERPKGSFSTLEIQRTEQGDSAMYLCASSPRGIGYEQYFGPGTRLTVT.

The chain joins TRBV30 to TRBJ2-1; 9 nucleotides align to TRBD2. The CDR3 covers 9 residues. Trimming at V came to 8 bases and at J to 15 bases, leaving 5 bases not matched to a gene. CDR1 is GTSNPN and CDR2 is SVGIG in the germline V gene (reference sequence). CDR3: CAGTSLGFF. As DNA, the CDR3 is TGTGCCGGGACTAGCTTAGGGTTCTTC.

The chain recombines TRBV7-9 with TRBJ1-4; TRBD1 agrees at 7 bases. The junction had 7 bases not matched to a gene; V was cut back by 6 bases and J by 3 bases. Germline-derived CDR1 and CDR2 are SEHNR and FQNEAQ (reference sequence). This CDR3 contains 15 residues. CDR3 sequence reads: CASSAEGGPNEKLFF. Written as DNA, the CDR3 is TGTGCCAGCAGTGCCGAAGGGGGCCCTAATGAAAAACTGTTTTTT.

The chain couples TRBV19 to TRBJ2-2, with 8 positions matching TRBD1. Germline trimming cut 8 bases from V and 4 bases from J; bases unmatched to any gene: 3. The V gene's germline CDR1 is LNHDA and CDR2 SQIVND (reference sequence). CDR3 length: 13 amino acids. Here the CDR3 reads CASATGGTGELFF. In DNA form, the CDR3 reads TGTGCCAGTGCTACAGGGGGCACCGGGGAGCTGTTTTTT.